The 25 T cell receptor beta chains reported below all come from one sample, sequenced in a study of shared clonotypes between healthy human individuals (dated by TCRdb to about 2020). CD8 naive samples were obtained by positive selection for CCR7 among CD45RO-negative cells, yielding a CD45RA+CCR7+ population from which TemRA cells were excluded. Library creation used the immunoSEQ multiplex PCR assay. Imported from immuneACCESS, the table was reduced by TCRdb to in-frame sequences with V and J called. These copies leave out some clones; in studies compared against another copy, an unresolved V gene accounts for under half, and the cause of the remainder is not known. Within this sample are about 2.2 million clones, with approximately 94% of them counted one time only. The ten largest clones add up to about 1.8% of the sample. Source material: naive CD8+ T cells from PBMCs. What the cell subset or site label conveys for this sample: CD45RA+CCR7+. The receptor set was obtained from a man aged 18 to 30 in good health. Some clones in this sample may be carry-over from other donors' samples.

CDR3 sequence: CASSLVPQGNYGYTF. DNA of the CDR3: TGTGCCAGCAGTTTAGTTCCCCAGGGGAACTATGGCTACACCTTC. This chain uses TRBV27 with TRBJ1-2; tentative D call: TRBD1 (6 bases). Germline V CDR1 and CDR2: MNHEY, SMNVEV (reference sequence). The length of the CDR3 is 15 residues. Trimming removed 2 bases from V and 2 bases from J, with 12 bases in between.

The chain carries TRBV5-5 and TRBJ1-5, with D perhaps TRBD1 (6 bases). CDR1 and CDR2 from the germline V gene are SGHKS and YYEKEE (reference sequence). The length of the CDR3 is 16 residues. V was shortened by 0 bases and J by 3 bases, with 13 bases between the two germline ends. The CDR3 DNA sequence: TGTGCCAGCAGCTTGGGAATGGCAGGGGTCAATCAGCCCCAGCATTTT. Translated, it gives CASSLGMAGVNQPQHF.

J is TRBJ2-7 and V is TRBV28, with D unresolved. This CDR3 is built from 12 residues. Per the germline V gene, CDR1 is MDHEN and CDR2 is SYDVKM. V lost 10 bases and J lost 0, with 10 bases in between. CDR3 sequence (DNA): TGTGCCACCTCGGTCGACTCCTACGAGCAGTACTTC. It codes for CATSVDSYEQYF. The full variable domain, in which reference TRBV28 and TRBJ2-7 provide the parts outside the CDR3, is DVKVTQSSRYLVKRTGEKVFLECVQDMDHENMFWYRQDPGLGLRLIYFSYDVKMKEKGDIPEGYSVSREKKERFSLILESASTNQTSMYLCATSVDSYEQYFGPGTRLTVT.

The V and J genes are TRBV4-3 and TRBJ2-7, with 7 bases that match TRBD2. This CDR3 has 14 residues. Germline V lookup: CDR1 LGHNA, CDR2 YSLEER. V was clipped by 1 base and J by 6 bases; unmatched bases: 6. CDR3 in amino acids: CASSQATGGSEQYF. Here the CDR3 DNA reads TGCGCCAGCAGCCAAGCCACCGGGGGGAGCGAGCAGTACTTC.

V is TRBV4-1 and J is TRBJ2-3; no clear D gene. The CDR3 extends over 14 amino acids. The germline V and J ends were trimmed by 4 bases and 5 bases, with 13 bases remaining between them. The germline V gene encodes CDR1 MGHRA and CDR2 YSYEKL. The CDR3, as DNA: TGCGCCAGCAGCCCTGGCCTTCGAGGAGATACGCAGTATTTT. As protein: CASSPGLRGDTQYF.

The chain is built from TRBV5-4 and TRBJ2-1; tentative D call: TRBD2 (5 bases). This CDR3 region has 18 residues. Per germline, CDR1 SGHNT and CDR2 YYREEE (reference sequence). V was trimmed by 0 bases and J by 0 bases, leaving 16 bases between them. CDR3 sequence (DNA): TGTGCCAGCAGCTTGGCCTTAAGCGGACCAAGCTCCTACAATGAGCAGTTCTTC. As protein: CASSLALSGPSSYNEQFF.

The chain employs TRBV7-8 and TRBJ2-7; possibly TRBD2 for D (6 bases). The CDR3 loop spans 15 amino acids. Between the trimmed V and J ends, which lost 8 bases and 0 bases, there was a span of 17 bases. Germline CDR1 and CDR2: SGHVS and FQNEAQ. In DNA, the CDR3 is TGTGCCAGCCGACACTCGTTAGCGGACTCCTACGAGCAGTACTTC. It encodes CASRHSLADSYEQYF.

V and J are TRBV7-9 and TRBJ2-2, with 7 bases that match TRBD1. The CDR3 consists of 14 residues. Germline values: CDR1 SEHNR, CDR2 FQNEAQ (reference sequence). The V and J ends lost 7 bases and 1 base, in that order; junction bases with no gene match: 3. The CDR3 nucleotides are TGTGCCAGCACATGGACAGGGAACACCGGGGAGCTGTTTTTT. Protein sequence: CASTWTGNTGELFF.

The chain has TRBV30 and TRBJ1-4, with 7 bases aligning to TRBD1. CDR3 size: 15 residues. CDR1 is GTSNPN and CDR2 is SVGIG in the germline V gene (reference sequence). The V and J ends lost 1 base and 8 bases, in that order; junction bases with no gene match: 10. The chain's CDR3 is CAWSDSGGRGEKLFF. For the CDR3, the DNA is TGTGCCTGGAGTGATTCAGGGGGACGAGGGGAAAAACTGTTTTTT.

A note on this clone: The same CDR3 can be traced to other DNA sequences in this sample. The chain carries TRBV19 and TRBJ2-7; D may be TRBD1 (6 bases). V shed 3 bases and J shed 0 bases, with 12 bases lying between them. Germline V gene data show CDR1 as LNHDA and CDR2 as SQIVND (reference sequence). The CDR3 runs to 15 residues. The CDR3, as DNA: TGTGCCAGTAGTATCGGGCAAGGGGGCTCCTACGAGCAGTACTTC. This gives the protein CASSIGQGGSYEQYF.

This rearrangement joins TRBV28 to TRBJ2-7; possible D gene TRBD1, 5 bases. The CDR3 has 14 amino acids. Per the germline V gene, CDR1 is MDHEN and CDR2 is SYDVKM. Trimming stripped 4 bases from V and 2 bases from J, with 12 bases between. Here the CDR3 reads CASSSTRQPYEQYF. The CDR3 coding sequence is TGTGCCAGCAGTTCTACCAGACAGCCCTACGAGCAGTACTTC.

The gene calls are TRBV7-8 and TRBJ2-7; the D call may be TRBD1 or TRBD2 (5 bases each). Per germline, CDR1 SGHVS and CDR2 FQNEAQ. This CDR3 comprises 15 residues. Trimming removed 3 bases at V and 3 bases at J, with 15 bases between. The CDR3 here is CASSFSGGANYEQYF. The CDR3 DNA is TGTGCCAGCAGCTTTTCTGGGGGAGCGAACTACGAGCAGTACTTC.

This clone was detected only once. V and J are TRBV27 and TRBJ2-5; a weak D match, TRBD1 (5 bases). The CDR3 has 14 residues. V was cut by 4 bases and J by 2 bases, with 11 bases left in between. Germline V lookup: CDR1 MNHEY, CDR2 SMNVEV (reference sequence). The CDR3: CASSSRQNQETQYF. The CDR3 bases are TGTGCCAGCAGTTCTCGACAGAATCAAGAGACCCAGTACTTC.

The chain combines TRBV7-9 with TRBJ1-4; D is unclear. V dropped 1 base and J dropped 7 bases, with 13 bases sitting between them. Germline values: CDR1 SEHNR, CDR2 FQNEAQ (reference sequence). This CDR3 is built from 15 residues. CDR3 sequence reads: CASSLVSGASEKLFF. The CDR3 DNA reads as TGTGCCAGCAGCTTAGTCTCAGGAGCCTCTGAAAAACTGTTTTTT.

V gene TRBV11-3 combines with J gene TRBJ2-2, with 7 positions matching TRBD1. The CDR3 extends over 17 amino acids. The germline V gene encodes CDR1 SGHNT and CDR2 YENEEA. With 0 bases clipped from V and 3 bases from J, the junction kept 7 bases outside the gene matches. This chain's CDR3 is CASSLEGGGNDTGELFF. In DNA, the CDR3 is TGTGCCAGCAGCTTAGAAGGGGGCGGTAATGACACCGGGGAGCTGTTTTTT.

This clone showed up just once. The rearrangement joins TRBV27 to TRBJ2-2, with 13 bases that match TRBD2. Trimming took 5 bases from V and 4 from J; bases not matched to a gene: 7. Germline V CDR1 and CDR2: MNHEY, SMNVEV (reference sequence). This CDR3 has 17 amino acids. The CDR3 nucleotides read TGTGCCAGCAGTCCAGGACTAGCGGGAGTTGTCACCGGGGAGCTGTTTTTT. Its protein is CASSPGLAGVVTGELFF.

This chain links TRBV11-2 with TRBJ1-1; the match to TRBD1 covers 7 bases. Germline V CDR1 and CDR2: SGHAT, FQNNGV. The CDR3 totals 16 residues. The junction had 9 bases not matched to a gene; V was cut back by 0 bases and J by 5 bases. The CDR3 reads CASSLDPPGGKTEAFF. DNA for the CDR3: TGTGCCAGCAGCTTAGACCCGCCAGGGGGTAAAACTGAAGCTTTCTTT.

Worth noting for this clone: One base away lies a much larger clone, so this may be a sequencing read error. The identical CDR3 is also encoded by other nucleotide sequences in the sample. V and J are TRBV28 and TRBJ2-7, with TRBD1 identical over 10 bases. Germline CDR1 MDHEN, CDR2 SYDVKM. Unmatched junction bases numbered 3, after V lost 5 bases and J lost 2 bases. The CDR3 contains 14 residues. The CDR3 DNA reads as TGTGCCAGCAGTCCAGGGACAGGGGCCTACGAGCAGTACTTC. This sequence encodes CASSPGTGAYEQYF.

The chain carries TRBV6-6 and TRBJ2-1, with D hard to call. The germline V gene encodes CDR1 MNHNY and CDR2 SVGAGI (reference sequence). V lost 2 bases and J lost 8, with 13 bases in between. The CDR3 consists of 14 residues. CDR3 region: CASSYLSLSDEQFF. CDR3 bases: TGTGCCAGCAGTTACCTTTCACTATCAGATGAGCAGTTCTTC.

Of note for this clone: Other DNA sequences in this sample translate to the same CDR3. The V gene is TRBV19, the J gene TRBJ2-2; D ambiguous. The CDR3 contains 14 residues. Trimming took off 5 bases at V and 1 base at J, with 8 bases between the two ends. Looked up from germline, CDR1 is LNHDA and CDR2 is SQIVND (reference sequence). The CDR3 coding sequence is TGTGCCAGTAGTCCGCGACAGAACACCGGGGAGCTGTTTTTT. Translated: CASSPRQNTGELFF.

A word on this clone: The sample has other DNA sequences that encode this CDR3 too. The chain employs TRBV28 and TRBJ2-3; D is ambiguous. Trimming took 4 bases from V and 6 from J, leaving 5 bases between them. The CDR3 contains 11 residues. Looked up from germline, CDR1 is MDHEN and CDR2 is SYDVKM. The CDR3 sequence: CASSSSDTQYF. DNA of the CDR3: TGTGCCAGCAGTTCCTCGGATACGCAGTATTTT.

V gene TRBV12-5 combines with J gene TRBJ2-3; D call uncertain. V gave up 1 base and J gave up 0 bases, with 5 bases separating them. The CDR3 extends over 14 amino acids. The germline V gene has CDR1 LGHNT and CDR2 FRNRAP. CDR3 protein: CASGLDTSTDTQYF. Here the CDR3 DNA reads TGTGCTAGTGGTTTGGACACCAGCACAGATACGCAGTATTTT.

The chain employs TRBV7-9 and TRBJ2-7, with D unclear. The CDR3 has 13 amino acids. Germline CDR1 and CDR2: SEHNR and FQNEAQ (reference sequence). Trimming left V 1 base short and J 4 bases short, with 8 bases between. The CDR3 DNA sequence: TGTGCCAGCAGCTTAGTACCTTTATACGAGCAGTACTTC. Translating gives CASSLVPLYEQYF.

This sequence joins TRBV28 and TRBJ2-1; D possibly corresponds to TRBD1 (5 bases). V shed 3 bases and J shed 7 bases, with 19 bases lying between them. There are 16 residues in the CDR3. Germline values: CDR1 MDHEN, CDR2 SYDVKM. The chain's CDR3 is CASSFLGESAMNEQFF. CDR3 sequence (DNA): TGTGCCAGCAGTTTTCTAGGGGAATCGGCTATGAATGAGCAGTTCTTC.

CDR3 bases: TGTGCCAGCAGTGAATGGCAGGCTAAAGAGAACGAGCAGTACTTC. This codes for CASSEWQAKENEQYF. The chain uses TRBV6-1 and TRBJ2-7; no definite D call. Germline V gene sequence: CDR1 MNHNS, CDR2 SASEGT. The length of the CDR3 is 15 residues. V was pared by 2 bases and J by 5 bases, with 16 bases between.